A selection of T cell receptor beta chains follows, all from one sample in a study of T-cell reconstitution after alpha-beta-depleted transplantation in children. TCRdb reprocessed the PCR reads with MiXCR, giving one entry per CDR3 protein. The repertoire holds around 800,000 distinct CDR3 sequences, with around 15% as singletons. This material consisted of PBMCs, mostly from graft donor cells, taken 360 days after TCRalphabeta/CD19-depleted stem cell transplant. The receptor source for this set is a male patient between 10 and 17 years old who had a stem cell transplant for acute lymphoblastic leukemia, so the T cells may come from the graft donor. The conserved cysteine and the conserved F or W are not part of the CDR3 here. Fields, in order: J gene, V gene, CDR3 protein.

j_call: TRBJ2-5
v_call: TRBV2
cdr3_aa: ASRRDTGETQY

j_call: TRBJ2-1
v_call: TRBV7-9
cdr3_aa: ASSLARLEEFSNEQF

j_call: TRBJ1-4
v_call: TRBV12-3/TRBV12-4
cdr3_aa: ASKPTPGQGEKLF

j_call: TRBJ2-3
v_call: TRBV3-1
cdr3_aa: ASSHGGIGLAATDTQY

j_call: TRBJ1-5
v_call: TRBV7-2
cdr3_aa: ASSLVDSLGWPQH

j_call: TRBJ1-4
v_call: TRBV20-1
cdr3_aa: SASRDGGGHEKLF

j_call: TRBJ2-5
v_call: TRBV15
cdr3_aa: ATSRDLGYFQETQY

j_call: TRBJ2-7
v_call: TRBV29-1
cdr3_aa: SVETSGSYEQY

j_call: TRBJ2-1
v_call: TRBV5-1
cdr3_aa: ASSRTGPKYGNEQF

j_call: TRBJ2-5
v_call: TRBV29-1
cdr3_aa: SVDGQLPETQY

j_call: TRBJ2-5
v_call: TRBV7-8
cdr3_aa: ASSLAPGSQETQY

j_call: TRBJ2-2
v_call: TRBV20-1
cdr3_aa: CARDLKGLAGEVAGELF

j_call: TRBJ1-1
v_call: TRBV6-5
cdr3_aa: ASSYSVGGTEAF

j_call: TRBJ1-1
v_call: TRBV7-9
cdr3_aa: ASSFTQGTEAF

j_call: TRBJ1-5
v_call: TRBV3-1
cdr3_aa: ASSQDRRNNQPQH

j_call: TRBJ2-5
v_call: TRBV7-3
cdr3_aa: ASSLTPTGRRETQY

j_call: TRBJ2-1
v_call: TRBV5-1
cdr3_aa: ASRVVGAGYNEQF

j_call: TRBJ2-2
v_call: TRBV14
cdr3_aa: ASSQDLSAGELF

j_call: TRBJ2-3
v_call: TRBV20-1
cdr3_aa: SAKPGLAGGQDTQY

j_call: TRBJ2-7
v_call: TRBV9
cdr3_aa: ASSVGGSAYEQY

j_call: TRBJ2-7
v_call: TRBV28
cdr3_aa: ASSASGNPYEQY

j_call: TRBJ1-5
v_call: TRBV2
cdr3_aa: ASSTNRDNQPQH

j_call: TRBJ2-7
v_call: TRBV19
cdr3_aa: ASSIGSGSILDEQY

j_call: TRBJ2-2
v_call: TRBV12-3/TRBV12-4
cdr3_aa: ASSIAPSTGELF

j_call: TRBJ1-4
v_call: TRBV7-6
cdr3_aa: ASSPRPLLATNEKLF

j_call: TRBJ2-7
v_call: TRBV5-1
cdr3_aa: ASRRLSGYEQY

j_call: TRBJ2-1
v_call: TRBV12-3/TRBV12-4
cdr3_aa: ASSLPPPERNEQF

j_call: TRBJ2-1
v_call: TRBV11-2
cdr3_aa: ASSLPRGYNEQF